This TCR beta chain was identified during a study of CD8+CD57+ T cells in acquired aplastic anemia. Turning to the study itself: The study obtained an average of around 3.4 ug of DNA from sorted CD4+ and CD8+ cells. Healthy donors yielded some 11 million CD4+ cell reads on average. Study conclusions and caveats: About 29 shared CD8+ CDR3s appeared highly expressed within patients' immunodominant clones. Levels of CD8+ Simpson's diversity were not significantly distinct in patients versus controls.

The CDR3 totals 14 residues. The V gene lost 3 bases and the J gene lost 3 bases, with 9 bases spanning the gap. Regarding this clonotype: Antigen unknown.

It was genomic DNA that served as the template for profiling TCR beta VDJ and CDR3. TCRdb reprocessed the reads via MiXCR and lists one record per CDR3 protein. The sample includes 40,000 to 50,000 distinct CDR3 sequences, around two thirds of them seen just once. Material for sequencing was sorted CD4+, CD8+, or CD8+CD57+ T cells (not recorded which) from PBMCs. The clonotype was recovered from a human donor in good health, serving as a control. This sequence joins TRBV12-3 or TRBV12-4 and TRBJ1-5, with D hard to call. The CDR3 bases are TGTGCCAGCAGTTTTAAGAGCGACAATCAGCCCCAGCATTTT. Protein product: CASSFKSDNQPQHF.